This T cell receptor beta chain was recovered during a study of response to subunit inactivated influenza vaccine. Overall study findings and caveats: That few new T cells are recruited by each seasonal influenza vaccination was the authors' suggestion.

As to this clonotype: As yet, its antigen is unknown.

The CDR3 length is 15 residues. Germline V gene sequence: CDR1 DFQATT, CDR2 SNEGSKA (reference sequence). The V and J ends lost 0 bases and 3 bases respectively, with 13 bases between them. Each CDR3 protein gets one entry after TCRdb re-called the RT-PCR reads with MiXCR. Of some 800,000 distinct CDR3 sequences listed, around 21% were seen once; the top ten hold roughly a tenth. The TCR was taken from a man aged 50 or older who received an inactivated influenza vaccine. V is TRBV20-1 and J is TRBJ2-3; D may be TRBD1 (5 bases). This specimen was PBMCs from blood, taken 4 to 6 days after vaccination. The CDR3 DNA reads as TGCAGTGCTAGAGATTCGACAGCAGGAACAGATACGCAGTATTTT. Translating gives CSARDSTAGTDTQYF.